A selection of T cell receptor beta chains follows, all from one sample in a study of cytomegalovirus exposure and HLA in healthy donors. TCRdb's table, derived via immunoSEQ multiplex PCR, lists solely in-frame clones and lacks some. This table has roughly 100,000 clones, 55% to 75% appearing once. Sequencing used PBMCs. These receptors all stem from a woman in her 50s in good health and CMV-seropositive. The CDR3 runs from the conserved cysteine through the conserved F or W. Each record gives: CDR3 DNA, CDR3 protein, D gene, J gene, V gene, clone size. D genes are given only for firm matches. Rows give clone size only sometimes, using once, few, many, or a class for an expanded clone.

TGTGCCAGCAGCCCTAGTAGCGGGCATGCCTACGAGCAGTACTTC | CASSPSSGHAYEQYF | TRBD2 | TRBJ2-7 | TRBV7-9 | few
TGTGCCAGCCGTTTCGGGACAGGGGTCTACGAGCAGTACTTC | CASRFGTGVYEQYF | TRBD1 | TRBJ2-7 | TRBV7-2 | .
TGTGCCAGCTCACCCCGACAGGGGGCAACTCACGAGCAGTACTTC | CASSPRQGATHEQYF | TRBD1 | TRBJ2-7 | TRBV18 | .
TGTGCCAGCAGTTCCCAGGGGGTCCGTAGCTCTGGAAACACCATATATTTT | CASSSQGVRSSGNTIYF | TRBD1 | TRBJ1-3 | TRBV27 | .
TGTGCCAGCTCACCGTCACGAGATAATGAGCAGTTCTTC | CASSPSRDNEQFF | . | TRBJ2-1 | TRBV18 | once
TGTGCCAGCAGCCGTCCGGGACAGGGGGCTGGAACTGAAGCTTTCTTT | CASSRPGQGAGTEAFF | TRBD1 | TRBJ1-1 | TRBV7-2 | .
TGCGCCAGCAGGGGGACACTCTTGAACACTGAAGCTTTCTTT | CASRGTLLNTEAFF | . | TRBJ1-1 | TRBV4-1 | once
TGTGCCAGCAGCACCAGGACAGGCACAAGGGATAATGGCTACACCTTC | CASSTRTGTRDNGYTF | TRBD1 | TRBJ1-2 | TRBV7-2 | .
TGTGCCAGCAGCTCTGACAGGGGGGAGATCTATGGCTACACCTTC | CASSSDRGEIYGYTF | TRBD1 | TRBJ1-2 | TRBV5-6 | .
TGTGCCAGCAGTTTTGCAGGCGTCTTGGTCGAAAAACTGTTTTTT | CASSFAGVLVEKLFF | . | TRBJ1-4 | TRBV28 | few
TGTGCCAGCAGCACCCTAGCGGGAGGGCCCTCCAAAAACATTCAGTACTTC | CASSTLAGGPSKNIQYF | TRBD2 | TRBJ2-4 | TRBV5-5 | .
TGTGCCAGCAGCCCTCGGGGGGTGGCTAATGAAAAACTGTTTTTT | CASSPRGVANEKLFF | . | TRBJ1-4 | TRBV7-8 | .
TGTGCCAGCAGCAAAGCGGACGGGAGGTCGTCCTACGAGCAGTACTTC | CASSKADGRSSYEQYF | . | TRBJ2-7 | TRBV21-1 | few
TGTGCCAGCAGCCCGGGACTAGCGGGAAAGAGCGAGCAGTTCTTC | CASSPGLAGKSEQFF | TRBD2 | TRBJ2-1 | TRBV6-4 | .
TGTGCCAGCAGTGTGGGCAGGGGAAATCAGCCCCAGCATTTT | CASSVGRGNQPQHF | . | TRBJ1-5 | TRBV2 | few
TGTGCCACCAGCAGGGAACCCTTCACTAGCGGGAGAGTTATATCCTACAATGAGCAGTTCTTC | CATSREPFTSGRVISYNEQFF | TRBD2 | TRBJ2-1 | TRBV15 | .
TGCGCCAGCAGTAGCCGAGGAACTGAAGCTTTCTTT | CASSSRGTEAFF | . | TRBJ1-1 | TRBV10-2 | .
TGTGCCAGCAGTTTATACACAGGGTACTCTGAAGCTTTCTTT | CASSLYTGYSEAFF | . | TRBJ1-1 | TRBV27 | .
TGTGCCAGCAGCAAGACCGGGACAGCCTTCAGGGCCAACGTCCTGACTTTC | CASSKTGTAFRANVLTF | TRBD1 | TRBJ2-6 | TRBV5-8 | .
TGTGCCAGCAGCGTAGCTCTAGCGGGCGACTCTGGGGCCAACGTCCTGACTTTC | CASSVALAGDSGANVLTF | TRBD2 | TRBJ2-6 | TRBV9 | few
TGTGCCAGCAGCTTAGTCGTTGGCGGGGAGACCCAGTACTTC | CASSLVVGGETQYF | . | TRBJ2-5 | TRBV7-2 | .
TGTGCCAGTAGTGGACTAGCGGGAGAGGTCGGTGAGCAGTTCTTC | CASSGLAGEVGEQFF | TRBD2 | TRBJ2-1 | TRBV19 | .
TGTGTCAGCAGTTTTAGCGGGGCGAGTACTGAAGCTTTCTTT | CVSSFSGASTEAFF | . | TRBJ1-1 | TRBV28 | .
TGTGCCAGCAGCTTGGGGGGGGGCTATGGCTACACCTTC | CASSLGGGYGYTF | . | TRBJ1-2 | TRBV7-3 | .
TGTGCCAGCAGCGGCGGGGGGCAGAACACTGAAGCTTTCTTT | CASSGGGQNTEAFF | . | TRBJ1-1 | TRBV9 | .
TGTGCCAGCAGCTTTGGGACAGGGAGGCGAGAGACCCAGTACTTC | CASSFGTGRRETQYF | TRBD1 | TRBJ2-5 | TRBV5-6 | .
TGTGCCAGCAGCTTAGCCAGGGGTAATGAAAAACTGTTTTTT | CASSLARGNEKLFF | . | TRBJ1-4 | TRBV7-9 | .
TGTGCCAGCGGCGGGGCCCTCCACGCCTACGAGCAGTACTTC | CASGGALHAYEQYF | . | TRBJ2-7 | TRBV28 | .
TGTGCCAGCAGCGCGCCACAGGGGTTTAACTATGGCTACACCTTC | CASSAPQGFNYGYTF | TRBD1 | TRBJ1-2 | TRBV9 | .
TGCGCCAGCAGTAGGGAGGGCAAATGGGAGCAGTTCTTC | CASSREGKWEQFF | TRBD2 | TRBJ2-1 | TRBV10-1 | .
TGTGCCAGCAGCCTGGGGACAAGACAAGAGACCCAGTACTTC | CASSLGTRQETQYF | . | TRBJ2-5 | TRBV5-6 | .
TGTGCCAGCAGCCTTACAGGGGCGCCCACTGAAGCTTTCTTT | CASSLTGAPTEAFF | TRBD1 | TRBJ1-1 | TRBV9 | few
TGTGCCAGCAGTGAAGAGGGATTATATCAGCCCCAGCATTTT | CASSEEGLYQPQHF | . | TRBJ1-5 | TRBV6-5 | .
TGTGCCACCCGGGAGGCCGCGAACTATGGCTACACCTTC | CATREAANYGYTF | . | TRBJ1-2 | TRBV6-1 | .
TGCAGCGGACGACAGGGGTCCTCCTACGAGCAGTACTTC | CSGRQGSSYEQYF | TRBD1 | TRBJ2-7 | TRBV29-1 | few
TGCGCCAGCAGCTCCTCGGGGGGGAACACTGAAGCTTTCTTT | CASSSSGGNTEAFF | . | TRBJ1-1 | TRBV5-1 | .
TGTGCCTCCACAAACACCGGGGAGCTGTTTTTT | CASTNTGELFF | . | TRBJ2-2 | TRBV28 | .
TGTGCCAGTACCCCGAGCTCCTACAATGAGCAGTTCTTC | CASTPSSYNEQFF | . | TRBJ2-1 | TRBV19 | .
TGTGCCAGCAGCTTACGAAGAGGTCATTTTCTTCCCAATGAGCAGTTCTTC | CASSLRRGHFLPNEQFF | . | TRBJ2-1 | TRBV7-9 | .
TGCGCCAGCGTGTACTCCACGGGGGGGGAGCTGTTTTTT | CASVYSTGGELFF | . | TRBJ2-2 | TRBV5-1 | few
TGCGCCAGCACCCAACGGGACAGGGGTGTACGGGACTATGGCTACACCTTC | CASTQRDRGVRDYGYTF | TRBD1 | TRBJ1-2 | TRBV4-1 | medium-sized
TGTGCCAGCAGCTTAGCGCCCTCGAGGGAGCAGTACTTC | CASSLAPSREQYF | . | TRBJ2-7 | TRBV7-2 | .
TGTTCCAGCACCTCAGGGACAGGGGTCGGCGGAAATGGCTACACCTTC | CSSTSGTGVGGNGYTF | TRBD1 | TRBJ1-2 | TRBV7-9 | .
TGTGCCAGCAGCTCTTTAGCGGGAGAGTTATACAATGAGCAGTTCTTC | CASSSLAGELYNEQFF | TRBD2 | TRBJ2-1 | TRBV5-4 | .
TGTGCCACCTCCGACAGTTCTAATGAGCAGTTCTTC | CATSDSSNEQFF | . | TRBJ2-1 | TRBV6-6 | few
TGTGCCAGCTCACCACAAGATAAGGGACATCAGTACTTC | CASSPQDKGHQYF | . | TRBJ2-7 | TRBV18 | .
TGTGCCAGCTCACCTGGACGGGGCTCTGGAAACACCATATATTTT | CASSPGRGSGNTIYF | . | TRBJ1-3 | TRBV18 | .
TGCGCCAGCAGCTTGGGAGGGGACCTGACTAGCGGGAGGAGTAGCACAGATACGCAGTATTTT | CASSLGGDLTSGRSSTDTQYF | TRBD2 | TRBJ2-3 | TRBV5-1 | .
TGCAGCGTCCATGGGGGCGTAGGGTATGGCTACACCTTC | CSVHGGVGYGYTF | . | TRBJ1-2 | TRBV29-1 | .
TGTGCTAGTGGTTTGACGACCAGATCGGACAGGGCAAATTCACCCCTCCACTTT | CASGLTTRSDRANSPLHF | TRBD1 | TRBJ1-6 | TRBV12-5 | .
TGCGCCAGCAGCCCTCTAAGGGGGCCCCCCTCCAATGAGCAGTTCTTC | CASSPLRGPPSNEQFF | TRBD1 | TRBJ2-1 | TRBV10-1 | .
TGCGCCAGCAGCCCTCAGGGGACAGGCATCACCGGGGAGCTGTTTTTT | CASSPQGTGITGELFF | TRBD1 | TRBJ2-2 | TRBV4-1 | .
TGTGCCAGCAACCCCCTCGGGGGTGAAGCTTTCTTT | CASNPLGGEAFF | . | TRBJ1-1 | TRBV2 | .
TGTGCCAGCAGCACATCCCCGGGGAGGACCATGAGGGAGCAGTACTTC | CASSTSPGRTMREQYF | . | TRBJ2-7 | TRBV9 | .